The clone carrying this TCR beta chain appeared a single time. Its antigen remains unknown. With V trimmed by 3 bases and J by 3 bases, 8 bases remained unmatched. CDR3 size: 16 residues. The data belong to a study of T-cell reconstitution after alpha-beta-depleted transplantation in children. Overall study findings and caveats: T cells produced anew were the main source of T-cell counts and diversity one year after transplant. From surviving recipient T cells and thymic progenitors came the high day-60 TCRbeta diversity observed in some patients.

For TCRbeta, the library was prepared with unique molecular identifiers. TCRdb passed the PCR reads through MiXCR, listing each CDR3 protein once. The top ten hold approximately 2.1% of the sample, which has hundreds of thousands of distinct CDR3 sequences, 10% to 15% seen once. The sequenced sample was PBMCs, mostly from graft donor cells, obtained 360 days after TCRalphabeta/CD19-depleted stem cell transplant. The chain links TRBV23-1 to TRBJ2-7, with 10 bases that match TRBD1. TRBV23-1 is known as an ORF, though its function is uncertain. The receptor was isolated from a male patient younger than 18 who had a stem cell transplant for acute myeloid leukemia, so the T cells may come from the graft donor. In DNA form, the CDR3 reads TGCGCCAGCAGTCACCCGAGGACAGGGGGGTACTACGAGCAGTACTTC. It specifies CASSHPRTGGYYEQYF.